The T cell receptor (beta chain) under discussion was sequenced for a study of T cell responses to AZD1222 COVID-19 vaccine. Findings and limits, study-wide: The number of AZD1222 recipients seropositive at baseline was only 5 to 7.

Profiling relied on immunoSEQ multiplex PCR, and the TCRdb table lists in-frame clones only, not all of them. The sample lists 86,000 or so clones; about nine tenths were seen once. This clone was counted once. As yet, its antigen is unknown. This CDR3 is built from 15 residues. V lost 0 bases, J lost 4 bases, and 13 bases lay in between. Per germline, CDR1 SGHRS and CDR2 YFSETQ. The chain couples TRBV5-1 to TRBJ1-2; unclear D gene. The receptor comes from an adult in good health. The starting material was peripheral blood, obtained on day 0 of AZD1222 vaccination. In nucleotides, the CDR3 is TGCGCCAGCAGCTTGGTTGGTGACGGCGTCTATGGCTACACCTTC. This translates into CASSLVGDGVYGYTF.